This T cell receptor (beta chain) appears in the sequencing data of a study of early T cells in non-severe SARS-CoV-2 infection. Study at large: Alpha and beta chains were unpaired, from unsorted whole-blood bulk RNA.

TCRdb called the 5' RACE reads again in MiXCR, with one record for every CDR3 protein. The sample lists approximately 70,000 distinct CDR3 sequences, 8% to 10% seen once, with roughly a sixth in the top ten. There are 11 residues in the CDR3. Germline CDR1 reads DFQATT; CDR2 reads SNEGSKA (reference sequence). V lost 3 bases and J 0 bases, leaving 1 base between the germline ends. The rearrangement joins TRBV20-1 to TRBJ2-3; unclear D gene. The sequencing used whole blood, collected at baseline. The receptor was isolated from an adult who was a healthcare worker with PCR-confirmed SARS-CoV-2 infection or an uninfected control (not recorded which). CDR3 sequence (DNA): TGCAGTGCTAGGAGCACAGATACGCAGTATTTT. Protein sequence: CSARSTDTQYF.